A selection of T cell receptor beta chains follows, all from one sample in a study of blood T cell repertoires in COVID-19. Sequencing was performed with immunoSEQ multiplex PCR; in TCRdb, only in-frame clones are kept and a portion is missing. The table records some 70,000 clones, roughly 91% of them present only once. The specimen sequenced was PBMCs or T cells enriched from blood (not recorded which). Source of these receptors: a woman in her thirties or forties who had recovered from COVID-19. CDR3s include the opening cysteine and the closing phenylalanine or tryptophan. The D gene is left open where the match is weak. A clone size is listed for some rows: how often the clone was seen (once, few, many), or a class if it is expanded.

clone size | D gene | J gene | V gene | CDR3 DNA | CDR3 protein
- | TRBD2 | TRBJ2-7 | TRBV14 | TGTGCCAGCAGCCGGACTAGCGGGTACTCCTACGAGCAGTACTTC | CASSRTSGYSYEQYF
- | - | TRBJ2-1 | TRBV9 | TGTGCCAGCAGCGTCAGTGACAATGAGCAGTTCTTC | CASSVSDNEQFF
- | TRBD1 | TRBJ2-3 | TRBV7-3 | TGTGCCAGCAGCTTACCGGGACAGGGAGGCACAGATACGCAGTATTTT | CASSLPGQGGTDTQYF
- | TRBD2 | TRBJ2-1 | TRBV3-1/TRBV3-2 | TGTGCCAGCAGCCCCAGGACTAGCGGGGGGGGTGAGCAGTTCTTC | CASSPRTSGGGEQFF
- | - | TRBJ2-3 | TRBV24-1 | TGTGCCACCAGTGATTCCCACACAGATACGCAGTATTTT | CATSDSHTDTQYF
- | - | TRBJ1-2 | TRBV19 | TGTGCCAGTAGTACAAACAGGGACGGCGGCTACACCTTC | CASSTNRDGGYTF
- | TRBD1 | TRBJ2-7 | TRBV2 | TGTGCCAGCATCACGACAGGGCGTCCTTTTGCCGAGCAGTACTTC | CASITTGRPFAEQYF
- | TRBD2 | TRBJ2-6 | TRBV27 | TGTGCCAGCAGTTTGGTCGCGGGGGCTGGGGCCAACGTCCTGACTTTC | CASSLVAGAGANVLTF
once | - | TRBJ1-5 | TRBV19 | TGTGCCAGTAGACCCGACAAAAGCAATCAGCCCCAGCATTTT | CASRPDKSNQPQHF
- | - | TRBJ1-4 | TRBV10-3 | TGTGCCATTAAGTCAGGGTCGAACGAAAAACTGTTTTTT | CAIKSGSNEKLFF
- | - | TRBJ2-2 | TRBV11-3 | TGTGCCAGCAGCCCCGGACAATCAGGGGAGCTGTTTTTT | CASSPGQSGELFF
- | TRBD2 | TRBJ2-2 | TRBV9 | TGTGCCAGCAGCGCTAGGGACTATGCGAACACCGGGGAGCTGTTTTTT | CASSARDYANTGELFF
- | - | TRBJ2-7 | TRBV3-1/TRBV3-2 | TGTGCCAGCAGCCAAATTCCCCGGGACAAACCCTACGAGCAGTACTTC | CASSQIPRDKPYEQYF
once | - | TRBJ1-2 | TRBV4-1 | TGCGCCAGCTCACAGGGCCTAGCTAACTATGGCTACACCTTC | CASSQGLANYGYTF
- | - | TRBJ1-1 | TRBV10-2 | TGCGCCAGCAGGGGGGGCGGGGGGTTCACTGAAGCTTTCTTT | CASRGGGGFTEAFF
- | TRBD1 | TRBJ1-1 | TRBV15 | TGTGCCACCAGCAGAGAAACAGGGGCAGAAGCTTTCTTT | CATSRETGAEAFF
- | TRBD1 | TRBJ1-5 | TRBV6-5 | TGTGCCAGCAGCTACAGGGGTAGGGGCAATCAGCCCCAGCATTTT | CASSYRGRGNQPQHF
- | TRBD1 | TRBJ1-1 | TRBV10-1 | TGCGCCAGCAGGAGAGGACAGGGGATGTTGAACACTGAAGCTTTCTTT | CASRRGQGMLNTEAFF